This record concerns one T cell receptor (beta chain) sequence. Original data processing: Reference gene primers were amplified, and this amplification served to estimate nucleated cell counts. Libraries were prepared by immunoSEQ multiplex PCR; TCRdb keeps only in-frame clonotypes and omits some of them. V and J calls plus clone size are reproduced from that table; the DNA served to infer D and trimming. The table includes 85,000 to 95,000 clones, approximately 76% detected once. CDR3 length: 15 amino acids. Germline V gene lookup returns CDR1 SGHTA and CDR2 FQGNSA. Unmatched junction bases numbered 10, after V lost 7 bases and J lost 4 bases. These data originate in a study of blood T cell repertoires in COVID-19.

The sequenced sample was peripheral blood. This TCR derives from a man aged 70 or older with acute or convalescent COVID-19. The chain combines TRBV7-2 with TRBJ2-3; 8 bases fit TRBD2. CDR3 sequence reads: CASIPSGRRADTQYF. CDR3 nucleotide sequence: TGTGCCAGCATCCCGAGCGGGAGACGGGCAGATACGCAGTATTTT.